The next 21 T cell receptor beta chains were all read from a single sample in a study of T cells in women clearing cervical HPV infection (dated 2018 in TCRdb). The method behind the library was the immunoSEQ multiplex PCR assay. Imported from immuneACCESS, the table was reduced by TCRdb to in-frame sequences with V and J called. These copies leave out some clones; in studies compared against another copy, an unresolved V gene accounts for under half, and the cause of the remainder is not known. This specimen's table enumerates about 31,000 clones. The ten largest clones represent more than 3% of the sample. Sequencing used blood buffy coat. The receptors were sampled from a woman between 18 and 70 years old with a cervical HPV16 infection that either progressed to CIN3+ or cleared (not recorded which).

In regard to this clone: The read is 3 residues too short to cover the CDR3 end, so that end is filled in from the germline J gene. The gene calls are TRBV20-1 and TRBJ2-7, with D perhaps matching TRBD1 or TRBD2 (5 bases each). The CDR3 covers 15 residues. Germline CDR1 is DFQATT and CDR2 is SNEGSKA (reference sequence). Trimming took off 5 bases at V and 0 bases at J, with 17 bases between the two ends. The CDR3 sequence is CSAEGGALPSYEQYF. CDR3 bases read: TGCAGTGCTGAGGGTGGGGCTTTACCCTCCTACGAG.

Of note for this clone: The read terminates 3 residues before the CDR3 end, so the remaining end is supplied by the germline J gene. V usage is TRBV20-1 and J usage is TRBJ2-1; D perhaps matches TRBD2 (6 bases). V gave up 4 bases and J gave up 5 bases, with 15 bases separating them. The CDR3 runs to 14 residues. Per the germline V gene, CDR1 is DFQATT and CDR2 is SNEGSKA (reference sequence). The covered CDR3 bases are TGCAGTGCTATATCCAGCTGGGGGGACAATGAG. The encoded protein is CSAISSWGDNE. The full CDR3 reads CSAISSWGDNEQFF.

As regards this clone: The read stops 3 residues short of the end of the CDR3; the missing end is completed from the germline J gene. The V gene is TRBV7-9, the J gene TRBJ2-7; 7 bases are shared with TRBD1. Germline V gene lookup returns CDR1 SEHNR and CDR2 FQNEAQ (reference sequence). V lost 5 bases to trimming and J lost 3 bases; unmatched junction nucleotides: 1. The length of the CDR3 is 12 residues. The sequenced CDR3 bases are TGTGCCAGCAGCAGACAGGGCTACGAG. It yields the protein CASSRQGYE. The full CDR3 protein reads CASSRQGYEQYF.

In regard to this clone: The read terminates 3 residues before the CDR3 end, so the remaining end is supplied by the germline J gene. The rearrangement joins TRBV5-1 to TRBJ2-1; tentative D call: TRBD1 (6 bases). This CDR3 comprises 16 residues. Trimming pared 3 bases from V and 0 bases from J, leaving 13 bases between. Looked up from germline, CDR1 is SGHRS and CDR2 is YFSETQ. CDR3: CASSSDSSSSYNEQFF. The DNA read from the CDR3 is TGCGCCAGCAGCTCGGACAGCTCAAGCTCCTACAATGAG.

On this clone: With the read ending 3 residues before the CDR3 end, the germline J gene is used to fill in that end. The rearrangement joins TRBV5-1 to TRBJ1-2; a weak D match, TRBD1 (5 bases). The CDR3 loop spans 15 amino acids. V lost 0 bases and J lost 4, with 13 bases in between. Germline CDR1 reads SGHRS; CDR2 reads YFSETQ. Incomplete CDR3 DNA: TGCGCCAGCAGCTTGGAGAGGGGTTGGGGCTATGGC. Protein product: CASSLERGWGYG. The CDR3 reads in full as CASSLERGWGYGYTF.

In the case of this clone: The CDR3 end is not reached by the read, which stops 3 residues before it; the germline J gene fills it in. V and J are TRBV4-1 and TRBJ2-7; D is undetermined. This CDR3 is 13 amino acids long. V shed 2 bases and J shed 2 bases, with 7 bases lying between them. Germline-derived CDR1 and CDR2 are MGHRA and YSYEKL. The CDR3 sequence: CASSQRLAYEQYF. Incomplete CDR3 DNA: TGCGCCAGCAGCCAACGTCTCGCCTACGAG.

About this clone: The CDR3 end falls 3 residues outside the read, so it is completed with the germline J gene. The V call is TRBV20-1, the J call TRBJ2-1; the D is unclear. Germline CDR1 DFQATT, CDR2 SNEGSKA (reference sequence). V gave up 3 bases and J gave up 2 bases, with 8 bases separating them. The CDR3 spans 13 residues. CDR3: CSARRTPYNEQFF. The part of the CDR3 DNA that was read is TGCAGTGCTAGGCGTACCCCCTACAATGAG.

Of note for this clone: The read is 3 residues too short to cover the CDR3 end, so that end is filled in from the germline J gene. V gene TRBV7-3 combines with J gene TRBJ2-1; the match to TRBD2 covers 9 bases. The CDR3 runs to 16 residues. The germline gives CDR1 SGHTA, CDR2 FQGTGA. Unmatched junction bases numbered 7, after V lost 1 base and J lost 6 bases. CDR3 sequence reads: CASSLSPSGVSNEQFF. The sequenced CDR3 bases are TGTGCCAGCAGCTTAAGTCCTAGCGGGGTTAGCAATGAG.

The sequenced CDR3 bases are TGTGCCAGCAGCTTAGGGGACAGGGGGATAGGAGGC. Its protein is CASSLGDRGIGG. In full, the CDR3 reads CASSLGDRGIGGYTF. The chain has TRBV7-8 and TRBJ1-2; the match to TRBD1 covers 11 bases. The read ends 3 residues shy of where the CDR3 ends; the end is completed using the germline J gene. CDR1 SGHVS and CDR2 FQNEAQ come from the germline V gene. The CDR3 contains 15 residues. Full variable domain (remainder filled in from reference TRBV7-8 and TRBJ1-2): GAGVSQSPRYKVAKRGQDVALRCDPISGHVSLFWYQQALGQGPEFLTYFQNEAQLDKSGLPSDRFFAERPEGSVSTLKIQRTQQEDSAVYLCASSLGDRGIGGYTFGSGTRLTVV.

Concerning this clone: The read comes to an end 3 residues before the CDR3 does, leaving the germline J gene to fill in the end. The chain joins TRBV20-1 to TRBJ2-5; 13 bases match TRBD2. Germline V gene sequence: CDR1 DFQATT, CDR2 SNEGSKA (reference sequence). After removal of 0 bases from V and 5 bases from J, the junction contained 6 bases not matched to a gene. This CDR3 region has 16 residues. The DNA read from the CDR3 is TGCAGTGCTAGAGATGGGGGACTAGCGGGGTTTGAGACC. As protein: CSARDGGLAGFET. The entire CDR3 reads CSARDGGLAGFETQYF.

Remarks on this clone: Coverage ceases 3 residues before the CDR3 finishes, and the germline J gene fills in the end. The chain has TRBV30 and TRBJ2-7, with D hard to call. Germline V gene sequence: CDR1 GTSNPN, CDR2 SVGIG (reference sequence). There are 12 residues in the CDR3. V was pared by 0 bases and J by 4 bases, with 7 bases between. The CDR3 DNA, read in part, is TGTGCCTGGAGTGTCTGGGCTTACGAG. Amino acid sequence: CAWSVWAYE. The full CDR3 sequence reads CAWSVWAYEQYF.

On this clone: From the germline J gene comes the end of the CDR3, since the read stops 3 residues before it. The genes are TRBV10-2 and TRBJ2-3; 9 bases fit TRBD2. CDR3 length: 15 residues. J gave up 0 bases and V 10 bases, and 8 bases lay outside the gene matches. Looked up from germline, CDR1 is WSHSY and CDR2 is SAAADI. CDR3 region: CATKWGLASTDTQYF. The CDR3 DNA, read in part, is TGCGCCACTAAATGGGGACTAGCAAGCACAGATACG.

A remark on this clone: The CDR3 is cut off 3 residues early in the read; its end comes from the germline J gene. The chain carries TRBV7-2 and TRBJ2-3; D unclear. This CDR3 comprises 12 residues. Germline V CDR1 and CDR2: SGHTA, FQGNSA. V was cut by 5 bases and J by 0 bases, with 3 bases left in between. The CDR3 protein is CASSLSTDTQYF. CDR3 DNA (partial): TGTGCCAGCAGCCTAAGCACAGATACG. Variable domain in full (rest from reference TRBV7-2 and TRBJ2-3): GAGVSQSPSNKVTEKGKDVELRCDPISGHTALYWYRQSLGQGLEFLIYFQGNSAPDKSGLPSDRFSAERTGGSVSTLTIQRTQQEDSAVYLCASSLSTDTQYFGPGTRLTVL.

In the case of this clone: The missing CDR3 end, 3 residues past where the read stops, is filled in from the germline J gene. This chain connects TRBV18 to TRBJ2-7; 7 positions match TRBD1. The CDR3 is made up of 15 amino acids. Trimming cost V 2 bases and J 0 bases; bases outside gene matches: 4. Germline V lookup: CDR1 KGHSH, CDR2 LQKENI. CDR3 residues: CASSPRQGSSYEQYF. Partial CDR3 DNA: TGTGCCAGCTCACCAAGACAGGGTAGCTCCTACGAG. The entire variable domain, with the rest obtained from reference TRBV18 and TRBJ2-7, is as follows: NAGVMQNPRHLVRRRGQEARLRCSPMKGHSHVYWYRQLPEEGLKFMVYLQKENIIDESGMPKERFSAEFPKEGPSILRIQQVVRGDSAAYFCASSPRQGSSYEQYFGPGTRLTVT.

Concerning this clone: The observed sequence ends 3 residues before the CDR3 terminus, with the missing tail filled in from the germline J gene. This chain uses TRBV7-2 with TRBJ2-1; tentatively, D is TRBD1 (5 bases). The CDR3 covers 15 residues. Trimming removed 2 bases at V and 0 bases at J, with 8 bases between. Germline loops: CDR1 SGHTA, CDR2 FQGNSA. The CDR3 DNA, read in part, is TGTGCCAGCAGCTTACTGGGGCCCTCCTACAATGAG. It codes for CASSLLGPSYNE. The CDR3, in full, reads CASSLLGPSYNEQFF.

The CDR3 sequence is CASSESGQPQHF. Partial CDR3 DNA: TGTGCCAGCAGTGAATCGGGTCAGCCC. This chain joins TRBV6-1 and TRBJ1-5; D call uncertain. The read ends 3 residues shy of where the CDR3 ends; the end is completed using the germline J gene. The CDR3 has 12 amino acids. V shed 2 bases and J shed 6 bases, with 5 bases lying between them. The germline V gene has CDR1 MNHNS and CDR2 SASEGT.

Worth noting for this clone: The read ends 3 residues shy of where the CDR3 ends; the end is completed using the germline J gene. The rearrangement links TRBV5-1 to TRBJ2-3, with 11 bases matching TRBD1. Germline CDR1 is SGHRS and CDR2 is YFSETQ. The V segment lost 4 bases and the J segment 0 bases; nucleotides outside the gene matches: 13. The CDR3 sequence is 19 residues long. This CDR3 reads CASSPIDRTGGSSTDTQYF. Partial CDR3 DNA: TGCGCCAGCAGCCCCATCGATCGGACAGGGGGCTCGAGCACAGATACG.

A remark on this clone: The read comes to an end 3 residues before the CDR3 does, leaving the germline J gene to fill in the end. This sequence joins TRBV29-1 and TRBJ1-3, with TRBD1 matching 9 bases. The trim removed 7 bases at V and 4 bases at J, leaving 5 bases unmatched. CDR1 is SQVTM, CDR2 ANQGSEA, per germline. The CDR3 is made up of 13 amino acids. CDR3 sequence: CSAQGAFGNTIYF. CDR3 bases read: TGCAGCGCACAGGGGGCGTTCGGAAACACC.

In the case of this clone: Read sequence stops 3 residues before the CDR3 end, and the germline J gene provides the missing end. This rearrangement joins TRBV14 to TRBJ2-1; D perhaps matches TRBD2 (6 bases). The CDR3 has 15 residues. Trimming stripped 4 bases from V and 7 bases from J, with 17 bases between. The germline V gene encodes CDR1 SGHDN and CDR2 FVKESK. CDR3 DNA (partial): TGTGCCAGCAGCCGAAGGGCGGGGCCCAGGAATGAG. Protein product: CASSRRAGPRNE. The whole CDR3 is CASSRRAGPRNEQFF. Drawing the rest from reference TRBV14 and TRBJ2-1, the complete variable domain is EAGVTQFPSHSVIEKGQTVTLRCDPISGHDNLYWYRRVMGKEIKFLLHFVKESKQDESGMPNNRFLAERTGGTYSTLKVQPAELEDSGVYFCASSRRAGPRNEQFFGPGTRLTVL.

As concerns this clone: The read is 3 residues too short to cover the CDR3 end, so that end is filled in from the germline J gene. The chain combines TRBV30 with TRBJ1-4; possibly TRBD1 for D (5 bases). Per the germline V gene, CDR1 is GTSNPN and CDR2 is SVGIG (reference sequence). The CDR3 is 13 residues long. Here the CDR3 reads CAERFSGANVLFF. CDR3 DNA (partial): TGTGCCGAGAGATTCTCTGGGGCCAACGTA.

A note on this clone: The missing CDR3 end, 3 residues past where the read stops, is filled in from the germline J gene. V gene TRBV5-1 combines with J gene TRBJ2-3; perhaps TRBD2 as D (6 bases). The CDR3 consists of 13 residues. Germline-derived CDR1 and CDR2 are SGHRS and YFSETQ. V was shortened by 7 bases and J by 7 bases, with 16 bases between the two germline ends. This CDR3 reads CASRKGGDYTQYF. Incomplete CDR3 DNA: TGCGCCAGCCGAAAAGGCGGGGATTATACG.